These 24 T cell receptor beta chains were all obtained from the same sample, sequenced in a study of cytomegalovirus exposure and HLA in healthy donors. A multiplex PCR was run with 60 Vbeta primers and 13 Jbeta primers. Data came from immunoSEQ multiplex PCR; TCRdb stores just in-frame clones and leaves some out. This sample has some 110,000 clones, with just over 65% found just once. Sequencing was performed on PBMCs. The receptors originated from a man younger than 30 in good health and CMV-seronegative.

V is TRBV28 and J is TRBJ2-1; a possible D gene is TRBD2 (6 bases). Germline lookup yields CDR1 MDHEN and CDR2 SYDVKM. V lost 5 bases and J 2 bases, leaving 13 bases between the germline ends. The CDR3 contains 15 residues. This CDR3 reads CASSPVGGAYNEQFF. In DNA form, the CDR3 reads TGTGCCAGCAGTCCAGTGGGGGGAGCCTACAATGAGCAGTTCTTC.

The chain is built from TRBV19 and TRBJ1-1, with 9 bases matching TRBD1. The germline V gene has CDR1 LNHDA and CDR2 SQIVND (reference sequence). The CDR3 contains 14 residues. After removal of 7 bases from V and 2 bases from J, the junction contained 5 bases not matched to a gene. The CDR3 loop reads CASTKTGGNTEAFF. The CDR3 DNA reads TGTGCCAGTACCAAGACAGGGGGAAACACTGAAGCTTTCTTT.

The chain uses TRBV5-1 and TRBJ2-5; 9 nucleotides line up with TRBD2. The germline gives CDR1 SGHRS, CDR2 YFSETQ. The CDR3 has 16 residues. The V and J ends lost 1 base and 2 bases, in that order; junction bases with no gene match: 6. DNA of the CDR3: TGCGCCAGCAGCTTGTTCCCTAGCGGGGTACAAGAGACCCAGTACTTC. The encoded protein is CASSLFPSGVQETQYF.

The V call is TRBV19, the J call TRBJ2-3; D gene uncertain. Trimming took off 9 bases at V and 5 bases at J, with 18 bases between the two ends. The CDR3 is 14 residues long. In germline, CDR1 is LNHDA, CDR2 SQIVND (reference sequence). The chain's CDR3 is CASRLVGGGDTQYF. The CDR3, as DNA: TGTGCCAGCCGGCTGGTAGGCGGTGGAGATACGCAGTATTTT.

J is TRBJ2-1 and V is TRBV6-5, with D maybe TRBD2 (7 bases). Trimming removed 0 bases at V and 5 bases at J, with 14 bases between. CDR3 length: 16 amino acids. Germline CDR1 and CDR2: MNHEY and SVGAGI. The CDR3 bases are TGTGCCAGCAGTTACTCGACGAGGGGGGGCCACAATGAGCAGTTCTTC. It translates to CASSYSTRGGHNEQFF.

As for this clone: The same CDR3 arises from other DNA sequences in this sample as well. The rearrangement uses TRBV5-1 and TRBJ2-1, with 9 bases that match TRBD2. Trimming at V came to 4 bases and at J to 4 bases, leaving 3 bases not matched to a gene. Germline V gene sequence: CDR1 SGHRS, CDR2 YFSETQ. CDR3 length: 14 residues. The CDR3 spells CASSAAGGYNEQFF. The CDR3 DNA is TGCGCCAGCAGCGCAGCGGGAGGATACAATGAGCAGTTCTTC. The full variable domain, in which reference TRBV5-1 and TRBJ2-1 provide the parts outside the CDR3, is KAGVTQTPRYLIKTRGQQVTLSCSPISGHRSVSWYQQTPGQGLQFLFEYFSETQRNKGNFPGRFSGRQFSNSRSEMNVSTLELGDSALYLCASSAAGGYNEQFFGPGTRLTVL.

The chain is built from TRBV28 and TRBJ2-5; possibly TRBD1 for D (5 bases). Trimming stripped 7 bases from V and 4 bases from J, with 13 bases between. The CDR3 runs 13 residues. The germline V gene encodes CDR1 MDHEN and CDR2 SYDVKM. CDR3 DNA: TGTGCCAGCACGGTAAGGGGCGGAGAGACCCAGTACTTC. Its protein is CASTVRGGETQYF.

The genes are TRBV9 and TRBJ2-7, with D tentatively TRBD2 (6 bases). CDR1 and CDR2 from the germline V gene are SGDLS and YYNGEE. The CDR3 has 16 amino acids. Deletions cut 4 bases from V and 0 bases from J, with 17 bases between. CDR3 sequence: CASSSTPGSNSYEQYF. The CDR3 coding sequence is TGTGCCAGCAGCTCCACTCCCGGGAGTAACTCCTACGAGCAGTACTTC.

The chain has TRBV6-1 and TRBJ2-5; 10 bases agree with TRBD2. CDR1 and CDR2 (germline): MNHNS, SASEGT. Trimming removed 2 bases from V and 0 bases from J; junction bases left unmatched: 0. This CDR3 spans 15 amino acids. The CDR3 coding sequence is TGTGCCAGCAGTGAACTAGCGGGAGACCAAGAGACCCAGTACTTC. Translating gives CASSELAGDQETQYF.

There are a few counts of this clone. V usage is TRBV10-3 and J usage is TRBJ2-2; 9 nucleotides align to TRBD1. This CDR3 is built from 17 residues. After removal of 4 bases from V and 7 bases from J, the junction contained 13 bases not matched to a gene. CDR1 and CDR2 (germline): ENHRY, SYGVKD. The CDR3 loop is CAISAKQGALDSGELFF. The CDR3 region has the DNA TGTGCCATCAGTGCAAAACAGGGGGCGCTCGATAGCGGGGAGCTGTTTTTT.

The rearrangement joins TRBV27 to TRBJ1-2, with D unresolved. CDR3 size: 11 residues. Germline-derived CDR1 and CDR2 are MNHEY and SMNVEV (reference sequence). V was shortened by 8 bases and J by 2 bases, with 6 bases between the two germline ends. The CDR3 nucleotides are TGTGCCAGCGGCGGGAACTATGGCTACACCTTC. It specifies CASGGNYGYTF.

This sequence joins TRBV27 and TRBJ2-7; D is undetermined. Germline V CDR1 and CDR2: MNHEY, SMNVEV (reference sequence). The CDR3 has 14 amino acids. The V end was cut by 6 bases, the J end by 2 bases, with 14 bases between. The CDR3 region has the DNA TGTGCCAGCAGCTCAAATTGGCTTCCCTACGAGCAGTACTTC. Amino acids: CASSSNWLPYEQYF.

This clone was seen a few times. The V call is TRBV7-8, the J call TRBJ1-4; D call uncertain. V lost 6 bases to trimming and J lost 8 bases, with 7 bases between them. Germline assignment: CDR1 SGHVS and CDR2 FQNEAQ. There are 11 residues in the CDR3. DNA for the CDR3: TGTGCCAGCAGAAGCGGGGAAAAACTGTTTTTT. Encoded protein: CASRSGEKLFF.

J is TRBJ2-5 and V is TRBV30, with D perhaps TRBD1 (5 bases). Trimming removed 5 bases from V and 9 bases from J, with 10 bases in between. Germline V CDR1 and CDR2: GTSNPN, SVGIG (reference sequence). The CDR3 runs 10 residues. The CDR3, as DNA: TGTGCCTGGGGGGAAGGGGCCCAGTACTTC. Translation gives CAWGEGAQYF. Full variable domain (remainder filled in from reference TRBV30 and TRBJ2-5): SQTIHQWPATLVQPVGSPLSLECTVEGTSNPNLYWYRQAAGRGLQLLFYSVGIGQISSEVPQNLSASRPQDRQFILSSKKLLLSDSGFYLCAWGEGAQYFGPGTRLLVL.

The chain employs TRBV11-2 and TRBJ1-5, with D perhaps TRBD1 (5 bases). V gave up 3 bases and J gave up 7 bases, with 10 bases separating them. Germline V gives CDR1 SGHAT, CDR2 FQNNGV. The CDR3 has 13 residues. This CDR3 is CASSLTALQPQHF. DNA for the CDR3: TGTGCCAGCAGCTTGACAGCGCTACAGCCCCAGCATTTT. The whole variable domain, filled in from reference TRBV11-2 and TRBJ1-5, reads EAGVAQSPRYKIIEKRQSVAFWCNPISGHATLYWYQQILGQGPKLLIQFQNNGVVDDSQLPKDRFSAERLKGVDSTLKIQPAKLEDSAVYLCASSLTALQPQHFGDGTRLSIL.

The chain uses TRBV10-3 and TRBJ2-7, with TRBD2 matching over 9 bases. The trim removed 8 bases at V and 3 bases at J, leaving 5 bases unmatched. Germline V lookup: CDR1 ENHRY, CDR2 SYGVKD. This CDR3 comprises 13 residues. The CDR3: CAIGLAGNYEQYF. The CDR3 region has the DNA TGTGCCATCGGCCTAGCGGGAAACTACGAGCAGTACTTC.

Remarks on this clone: No DNA is shown, since the ends of the CDR3 on it are uncertain; the CDR3 is the one TCRdb lists. CDR3: CASTSGLAGGGYEQYF. The gene calls are TRBV28 and TRBJ2-7; the table's D call of TRBD2 was not tested on the DNA. CDR1 and CDR2 from the germline V gene are MDHEN and SYDVKM. The CDR3 is made up of 16 amino acids, end residues included.

CDR3 sequence (DNA): TGTGCCAGCAGTCGACATCCAGGGGAATCTGGGGAGCTGTTTTTT. Translating it yields CASSRHPGESGELFF. The chain recombines TRBV6-5 with TRBJ2-2; weak D call: TRBD1 (6 bases). This CDR3 region has 15 residues. Trimming removed 5 bases at V and 8 bases at J, with 18 bases between. Germline-derived CDR1 and CDR2 are MNHEY and SVGAGI.

This clone occurred once. The rearrangement joins TRBV9 to TRBJ1-2; 9 nucleotides agree with TRBD1. Per the germline V gene, CDR1 is SGDLS and CDR2 is YYNGEE. With 3 bases clipped from V and 6 bases from J, the junction kept 3 bases outside the gene matches. This CDR3 region has 13 residues. The CDR3: CASSGTGVDGYTF. CDR3 DNA: TGTGCCAGCAGCGGGACAGGGGTCGATGGCTACACCTTC.

The chain recombines TRBV6-4 with TRBJ2-3; TRBD2 matches at 11 bases. The CDR3 is 15 residues long. Germline V gene sequence: CDR1 MRHNA, CDR2 SNTAGT. The ends lost 5 bases at V and 2 bases at J; junction bases unmatched: 3. CDR3 DNA sequence: TGTGCCAGCAGTTTACTAGCGGGGGCCACAGATACGCAGTATTTT. Amino acid sequence: CASSLLAGATDTQYF.

The V and J genes are TRBV13 and TRBJ1-2; no definite D call. The V and J ends lost 0 bases and 2 bases respectively, with 7 bases between them. This CDR3 contains 14 residues. Germline CDR1 and CDR2: PRHDT and FYEKMQ (reference sequence). CDR3 nucleotides: TGTGCCAGCAGCTTAGGGGCGGGAAACTATGGCTACACCTTC. It codes for CASSLGAGNYGYTF.

The chain has TRBV7-2 and TRBJ2-3; D is perhaps TRBD1 (6 bases). With 10 bases removed from V and 2 bases from J, the gap between germline ends came to 13 bases. Germline V lookup: CDR1 SGHTA, CDR2 FQGNSA. The CDR3 is made up of 13 amino acids. CDR3 in amino acids: CATAAGDTDTQYF. The CDR3 bases are TGTGCCACCGCTGCAGGGGACACAGATACGCAGTATTTT.

This clone appeared a few times. The J gene is TRBJ2-5, the V gene TRBV7-9; 9 bases match TRBD1. This CDR3 region has 14 residues. The V and J ends lost 4 bases and 5 bases, in that order; junction bases with no gene match: 5. CDR1 SEHNR and CDR2 FQNEAQ come from the germline V gene (reference sequence). CDR3 nucleotide sequence: TGTGCCAGCAGCTCCCGGACAGGGGCCGAGACCCAGTACTTC. This sequence encodes CASSSRTGAETQYF. Full variable domain (remainder filled in from reference TRBV7-9 and TRBJ2-5): DTGVSQNPRHKITKRGQNVTFRCDPISEHNRLYWYRQTLGQGPEFLTYFQNEAQLEKSRLLSDRFSAERPKGSFSTLEIQRTEQGDSAMYLCASSSRTGAETQYFGPGTRLLVL.

This clone turned up a few times. The rearrangement joins TRBV4-3 to TRBJ1-1; D is uncertain. Trimming took 1 base from V and 1 from J, leaving 10 bases between them. The CDR3 length is 15 residues. Germline lookup yields CDR1 LGHNA and CDR2 YSLEER. This CDR3 reads CASSQVRAGNTEAFF. The CDR3, as DNA: TGCGCCAGCAGCCAAGTCCGAGCCGGGAACACTGAAGCTTTCTTT.